This T cell receptor (beta chain) appears in the sequencing data of a study of lymphopenia after photon versus proton radiotherapy. Libraries were prepared by immunoSEQ multiplex PCR; TCRdb keeps only in-frame clonotypes and omits some of them. This table holds roughly 30,000 clones, 81% found once. CDR3 length: 15 residues. Germline-derived CDR1 and CDR2 are GTSNPN and SVGIG (reference sequence). J gave up 8 bases and V 3 bases, and 11 bases lay outside the gene matches. Sequencing was performed on peripheral blood, taken from a patient treated with photon-based radiotherapy. The sequence derives from a man aged 45-60 years with gastric cancer. The chain employs TRBV30 and TRBJ2-1; 9 bases line up with TRBD2. CDR3 sequence: CAWRGTSGRLDEQFF. CDR3 in DNA: TGTGCCTGGAGGGGAACTAGCGGGCGTCTCGATGAGCAGTTCTTC.